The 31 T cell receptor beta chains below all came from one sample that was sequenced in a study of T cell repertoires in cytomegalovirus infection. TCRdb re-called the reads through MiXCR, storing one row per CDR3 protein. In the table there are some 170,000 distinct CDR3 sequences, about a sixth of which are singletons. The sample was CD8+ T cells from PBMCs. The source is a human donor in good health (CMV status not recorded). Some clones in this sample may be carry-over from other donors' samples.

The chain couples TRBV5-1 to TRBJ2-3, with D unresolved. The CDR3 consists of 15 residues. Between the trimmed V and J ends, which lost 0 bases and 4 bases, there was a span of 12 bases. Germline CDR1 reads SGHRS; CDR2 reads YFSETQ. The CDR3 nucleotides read TGCGCCAGCAGCTTGGAGACTCCTAAAGCAGATACGCAGTATTTT. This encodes CASSLETPKADTQYF.

The chain's CDR3 is CASVNRGSIFGAFF. DNA of the CDR3: TGTGCCAGTGTAAATCGGGGTTCAATTTTCGGAGCTTTCTTT. The chain uses TRBV28 and TRBJ1-1; D unresolved. The V gene's germline CDR1 is MDHEN and CDR2 SYDVKM. CDR3 length: 14 amino acids. Trimming cost V 9 bases and J 10 bases, with 24 bases left between them.

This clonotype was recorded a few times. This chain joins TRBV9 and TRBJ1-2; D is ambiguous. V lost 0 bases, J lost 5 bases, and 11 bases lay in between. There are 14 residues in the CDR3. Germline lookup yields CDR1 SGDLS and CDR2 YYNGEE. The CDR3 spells CASSVGGTAYGYTF. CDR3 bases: TGTGCCAGCAGCGTAGGTGGCACAGCTTATGGCTACACCTTC.

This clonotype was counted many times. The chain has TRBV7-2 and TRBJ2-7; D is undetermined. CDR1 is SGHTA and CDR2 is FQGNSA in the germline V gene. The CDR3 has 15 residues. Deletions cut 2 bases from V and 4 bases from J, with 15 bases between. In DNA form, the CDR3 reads TGTGCCAGCAGCTTACTCCTATCGGGCCTGTACGAGCAGTACTTC. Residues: CASSLLLSGLYEQYF. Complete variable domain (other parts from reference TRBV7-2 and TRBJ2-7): GAGVSQSPSNKVTEKGKDVELRCDPISGHTALYWYRQSLGQGLEFLIYFQGNSAPDKSGLPSDRFSAERTGGSVSTLTIQRTQQEDSAVYLCASSLLLSGLYEQYFGPGTRLTVT.

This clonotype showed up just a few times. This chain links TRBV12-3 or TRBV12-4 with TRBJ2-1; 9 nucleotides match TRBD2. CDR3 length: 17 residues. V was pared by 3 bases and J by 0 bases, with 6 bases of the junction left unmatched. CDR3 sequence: CASSFRLAVSSYNEQFF. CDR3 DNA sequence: TGTGCCAGCAGTTTTCGACTAGCGGTTAGCTCCTACAATGAGCAGTTCTTC.

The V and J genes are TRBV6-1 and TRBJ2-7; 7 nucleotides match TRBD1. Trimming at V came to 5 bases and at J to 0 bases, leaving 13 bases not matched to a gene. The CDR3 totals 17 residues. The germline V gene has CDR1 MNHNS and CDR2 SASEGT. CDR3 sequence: CASSPLPGQTHSYEQYF. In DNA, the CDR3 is TGTGCCAGCAGTCCACTACCGGGACAGACACACTCCTACGAGCAGTACTTC.

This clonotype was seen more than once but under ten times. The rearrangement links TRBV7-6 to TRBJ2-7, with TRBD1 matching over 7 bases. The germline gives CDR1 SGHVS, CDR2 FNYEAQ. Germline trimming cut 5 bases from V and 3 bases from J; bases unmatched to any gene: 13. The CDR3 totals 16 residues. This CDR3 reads CASSARTPDRDYEQYF. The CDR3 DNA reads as TGTGCCAGCAGCGCGAGAACCCCCGACAGGGACTACGAGCAGTACTTC.

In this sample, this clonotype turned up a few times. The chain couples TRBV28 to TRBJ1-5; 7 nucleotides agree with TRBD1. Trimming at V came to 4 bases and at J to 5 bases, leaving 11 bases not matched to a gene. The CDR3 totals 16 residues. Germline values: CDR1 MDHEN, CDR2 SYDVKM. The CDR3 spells CASSSARDRRDQPQHF. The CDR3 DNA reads TGTGCCAGCAGTTCCGCCCGGGACAGACGGGATCAGCCCCAGCATTTT.

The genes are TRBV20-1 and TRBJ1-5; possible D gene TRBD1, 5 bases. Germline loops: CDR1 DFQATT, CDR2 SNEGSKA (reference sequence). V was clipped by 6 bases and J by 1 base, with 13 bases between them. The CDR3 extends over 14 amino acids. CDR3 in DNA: TGCAGTGCGAGATGGGGGGAAAGCAATCAGCCCCAGCATTTT. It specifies CSARWGESNQPQHF.

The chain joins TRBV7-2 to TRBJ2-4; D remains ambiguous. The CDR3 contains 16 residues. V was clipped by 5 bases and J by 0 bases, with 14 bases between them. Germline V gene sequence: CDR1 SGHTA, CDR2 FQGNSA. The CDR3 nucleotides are TGTGCCAGCAGCCTCCCCCCGAAACTAGCCAAAAACATTCAGTACTTC. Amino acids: CASSLPPKLAKNIQYF.

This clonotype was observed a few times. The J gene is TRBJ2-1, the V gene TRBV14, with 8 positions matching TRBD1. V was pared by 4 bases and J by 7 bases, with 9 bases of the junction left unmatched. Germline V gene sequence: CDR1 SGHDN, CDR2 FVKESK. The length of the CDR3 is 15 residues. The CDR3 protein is CASSPRDRSMNEQFF. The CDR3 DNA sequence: TGTGCCAGCAGCCCTAGGGACAGGAGTATGAATGAGCAGTTCTTC. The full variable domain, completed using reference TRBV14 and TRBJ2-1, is EAGVTQFPSHSVIEKGQTVTLRCDPISGHDNLYWYRRVMGKEIKFLLHFVKESKQDESGMPNNRFLAERTGGTYSTLKVQPAELEDSGVYFCASSPRDRSMNEQFFGPGTRLTVL.

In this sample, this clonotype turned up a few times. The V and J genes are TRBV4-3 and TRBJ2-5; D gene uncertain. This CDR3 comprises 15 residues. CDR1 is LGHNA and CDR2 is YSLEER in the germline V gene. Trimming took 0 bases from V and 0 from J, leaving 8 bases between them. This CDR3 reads CASSQESMNQETQYF. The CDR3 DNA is TGCGCCAGCAGCCAAGAGTCCATGAACCAAGAGACCCAGTACTTC.

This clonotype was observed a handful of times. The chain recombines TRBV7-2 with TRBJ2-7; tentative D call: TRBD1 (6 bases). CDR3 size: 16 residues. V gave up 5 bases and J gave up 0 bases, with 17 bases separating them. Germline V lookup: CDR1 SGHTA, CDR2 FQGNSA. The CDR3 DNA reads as TGTGCCAGCAGCATTAGCAGGGGTGGGGTCTCCTACGAGCAGTACTTC. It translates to CASSISRGGVSYEQYF.

In nucleotides, the CDR3 is TGTGCCAGCACCGGAGCGGGGGGTCTATACACAGATACGCAGTATTTT. Residues: CASTGAGGLYTDTQYF. The V call is TRBV12-3 or TRBV12-4, the J call TRBJ2-3, with 9 positions matching TRBD2. V dropped 7 bases and J dropped 2; count of bases not matched to a gene: 10. This CDR3 comprises 16 residues.

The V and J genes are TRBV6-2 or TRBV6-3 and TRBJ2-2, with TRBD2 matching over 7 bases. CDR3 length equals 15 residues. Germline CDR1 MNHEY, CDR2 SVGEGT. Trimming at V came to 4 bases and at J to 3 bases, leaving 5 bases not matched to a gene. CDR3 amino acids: CASSFAGEDTGELFF. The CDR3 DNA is TGTGCCAGCAGTTTTGCGGGGGAGGACACCGGGGAGCTGTTTTTT.

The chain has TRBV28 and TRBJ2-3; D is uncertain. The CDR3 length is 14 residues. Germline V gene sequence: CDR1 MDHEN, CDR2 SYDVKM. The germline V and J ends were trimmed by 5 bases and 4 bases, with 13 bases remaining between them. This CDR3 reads CASSPLEEADTQYF. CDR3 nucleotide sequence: TGTGCCAGCAGTCCGCTAGAAGAGGCAGATACGCAGTATTTT.

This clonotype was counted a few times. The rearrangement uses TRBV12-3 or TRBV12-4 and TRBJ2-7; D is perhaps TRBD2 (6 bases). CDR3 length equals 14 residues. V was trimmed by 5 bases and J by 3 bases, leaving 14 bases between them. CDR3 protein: CASSDRDSYYEQYF. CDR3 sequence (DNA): TGTGCCAGCAGTGACCGGGACTCCTACTACGAGCAGTACTTC.

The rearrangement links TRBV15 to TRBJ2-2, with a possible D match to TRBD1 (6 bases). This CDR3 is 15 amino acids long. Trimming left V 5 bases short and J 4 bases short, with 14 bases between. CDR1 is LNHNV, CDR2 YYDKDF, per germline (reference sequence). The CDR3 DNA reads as TGTGCCACCAGCGAGAACAGGGAATCCACCGGGGAGCTGTTTTTT. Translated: CATSENRESTGELFF.

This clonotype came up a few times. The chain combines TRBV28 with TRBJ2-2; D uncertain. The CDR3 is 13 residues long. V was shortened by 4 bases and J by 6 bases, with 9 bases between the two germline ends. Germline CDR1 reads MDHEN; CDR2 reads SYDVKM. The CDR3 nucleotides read TGTGCCAGCAGTTACCCAGCATCCGGGGAGCTGTTTTTT. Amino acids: CASSYPASGELFF.

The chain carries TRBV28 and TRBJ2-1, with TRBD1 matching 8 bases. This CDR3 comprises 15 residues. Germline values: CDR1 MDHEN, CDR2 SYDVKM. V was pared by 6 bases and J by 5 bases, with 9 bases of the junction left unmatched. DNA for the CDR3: TGTGCCAGCAGGAAGGGACAGGACACCCACAATGAGCAGTTCTTC. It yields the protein CASRKGQDTHNEQFF.

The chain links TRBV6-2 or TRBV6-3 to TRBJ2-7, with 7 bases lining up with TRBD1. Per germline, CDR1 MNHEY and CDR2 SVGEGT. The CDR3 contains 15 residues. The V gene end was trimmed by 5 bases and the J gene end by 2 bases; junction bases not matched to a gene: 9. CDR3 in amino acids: CASSRAPDRAYEQYF. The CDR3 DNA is TGTGCCAGCAGTCGCGCCCCCGACAGGGCCTACGAGCAGTACTTC.

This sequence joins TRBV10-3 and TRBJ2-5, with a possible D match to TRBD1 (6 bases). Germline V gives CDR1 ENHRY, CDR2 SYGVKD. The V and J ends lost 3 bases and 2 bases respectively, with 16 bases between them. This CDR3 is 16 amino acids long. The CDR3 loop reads CAISDPTGYQQETQYF. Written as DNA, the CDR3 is TGTGCCATCAGTGATCCAACAGGGTACCAGCAAGAGACCCAGTACTTC.

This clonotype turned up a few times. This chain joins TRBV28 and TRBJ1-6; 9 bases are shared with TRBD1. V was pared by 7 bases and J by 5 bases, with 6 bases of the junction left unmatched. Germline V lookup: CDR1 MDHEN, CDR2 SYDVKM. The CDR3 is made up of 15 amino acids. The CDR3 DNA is TGTGCCAGCACCGCGGGACAGGGAGATAATTCACCCCTCCACTTT. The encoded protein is CASTAGQGDNSPLHF.

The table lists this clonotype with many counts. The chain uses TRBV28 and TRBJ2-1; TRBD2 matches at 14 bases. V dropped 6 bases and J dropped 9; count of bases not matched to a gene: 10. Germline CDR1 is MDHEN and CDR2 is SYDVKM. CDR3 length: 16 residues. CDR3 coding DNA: TGTGCCAGCAGCCCCGAGACTAGCGGGGGGGCGGCTGAGCAGTTCTTC. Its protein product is CASSPETSGGAAEQFF. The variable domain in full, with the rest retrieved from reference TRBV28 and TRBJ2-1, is DVKVTQSSRYLVKRTGEKVFLECVQDMDHENMFWYRQDPGLGLRLIYFSYDVKMKEKGDIPEGYSVSREKKERFSLILESASTNQTSMYLCASSPETSGGAAEQFFGPGTRLTVL.

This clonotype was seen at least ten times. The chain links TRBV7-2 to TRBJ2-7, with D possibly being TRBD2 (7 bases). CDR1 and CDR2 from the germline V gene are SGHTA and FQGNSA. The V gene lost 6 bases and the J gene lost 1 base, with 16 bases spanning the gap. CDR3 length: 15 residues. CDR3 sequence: CASSRGGGGSYEQYF. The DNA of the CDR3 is TGTGCCAGCAGTCGCGGGGGAGGGGGGTCCTACGAGCAGTACTTC.

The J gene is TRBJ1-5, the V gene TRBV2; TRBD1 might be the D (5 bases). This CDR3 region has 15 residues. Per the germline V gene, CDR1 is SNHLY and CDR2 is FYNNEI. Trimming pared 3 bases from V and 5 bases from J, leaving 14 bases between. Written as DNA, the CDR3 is TGTGCCAGCAGTGAGGCAGGGAAAGGTGATCAGCCCCAGCATTTT. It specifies CASSEAGKGDQPQHF. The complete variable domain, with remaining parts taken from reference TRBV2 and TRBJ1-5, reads EPEVTQTPSHQVTQMGQEVILRCVPISNHLYFYWYRQILGQKVEFLVSFYNNEISEKSEIFDDQFSVERPDGSNFTLKIRSTKLEDSAMYFCASSEAGKGDQPQHFGDGTRLSIL.

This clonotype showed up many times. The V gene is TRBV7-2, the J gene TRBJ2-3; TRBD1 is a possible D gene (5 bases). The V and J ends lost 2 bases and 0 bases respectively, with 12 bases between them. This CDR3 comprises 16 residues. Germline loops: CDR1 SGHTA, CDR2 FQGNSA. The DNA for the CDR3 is TGTGCCAGCAGCTTACTGGGCAGGGTTAGCACAGATACGCAGTATTTT. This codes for CASSLLGRVSTDTQYF.

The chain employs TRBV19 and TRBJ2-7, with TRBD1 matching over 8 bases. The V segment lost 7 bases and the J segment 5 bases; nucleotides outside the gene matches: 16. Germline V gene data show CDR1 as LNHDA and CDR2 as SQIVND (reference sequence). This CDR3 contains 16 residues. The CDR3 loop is CASKPGNRGKDDEQYF. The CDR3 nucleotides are TGTGCCAGTAAACCGGGGAACAGGGGGAAGGACGACGAGCAGTACTTC.

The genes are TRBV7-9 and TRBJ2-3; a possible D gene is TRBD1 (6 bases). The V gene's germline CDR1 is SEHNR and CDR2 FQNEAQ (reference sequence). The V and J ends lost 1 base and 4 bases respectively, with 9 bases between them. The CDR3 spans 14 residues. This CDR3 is CASSLEGDPDTQYF. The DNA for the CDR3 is TGTGCCAGCAGCTTAGAGGGGGATCCAGATACGCAGTATTTT.

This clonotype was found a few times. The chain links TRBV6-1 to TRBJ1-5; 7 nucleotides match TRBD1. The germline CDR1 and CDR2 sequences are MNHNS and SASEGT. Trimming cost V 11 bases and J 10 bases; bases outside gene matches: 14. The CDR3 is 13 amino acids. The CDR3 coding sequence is TGTGCCGTTTCCTCGGACAGGTTAGAACCCCAGCATTTT. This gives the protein CAVSSDRLEPQHF.

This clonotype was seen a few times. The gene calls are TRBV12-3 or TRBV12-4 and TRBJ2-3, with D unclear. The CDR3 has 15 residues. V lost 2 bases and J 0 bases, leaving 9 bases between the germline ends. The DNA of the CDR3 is TGTGCCAGCAGTTTAAAGGCCAGGAGCACAGATACGCAGTATTTT. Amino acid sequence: CASSLKARSTDTQYF.